A selection of T cell receptor beta chains follows, all from one sample in a study of OX40 agonist ivuxolimab in advanced cancers. The repertoire was sequenced with immunoSEQ multiplex PCR; TCRdb's copy has only in-frame clones and lacks some. The sample consists of some 80,000 clones, nearly 90% of them appearing once. The input for sequencing was CD4+ or CD8+ T cells sorted from blood, taken in a trial of the OX40 agonist ivuxolimab. The receptors were sampled from an adult with an advanced solid tumor such as melanoma, head and neck, liver or kidney cancer. CDR3s include the opening cysteine and the closing phenylalanine or tryptophan. Fields, in order: J gene, clone size, D gene, V gene, CDR3 DNA, CDR3 protein. A D gene is named only where the DNA matches it firmly. Not all rows give a size; the values are once, few, many and, for expanded clones, a class.

>TRBJ1-5|.|.|TRBV7-2
TGTGCCAGCAGCTTAGTCAATCAGCCCCAGCATTTT
CASSLVNQPQHF
>TRBJ2-1|.|.|TRBV19
TGTGCCAGTAGTATCGCCTCCTACAATGAGCAGTTCTTC
CASSIASYNEQFF
>TRBJ1-2|.|TRBD1|TRBV28
TGTGCCAGCAGTTTACCTGGGCTGGGACAGGAAAACTATGGCTACACCTTC
CASSLPGLGQENYGYTF
>TRBJ2-1|.|.|TRBV11-2
TGTGCCAGCAGCTTATTAGGGGTCCACTCCTACAATGAGCAGTTCTTC
CASSLLGVHSYNEQFF
>TRBJ1-2|.|TRBD1|TRBV19
TGTGCCAGTAGTACCCCGGACAGGGAGGTGTATGGCTACACCTTC
CASSTPDREVYGYTF
>TRBJ2-3|.|TRBD2|TRBV20-1
TGCAGTGCTCATTCAGCGGGGACGCAGTATTTT
CSAHSAGTQYF
>TRBJ2-1|.|.|TRBV5-1
TGCGCCAGCAGCGTGAGACCGGAGAATGAGCAGTTCTTC
CASSVRPENEQFF
>TRBJ2-1|once|.|TRBV30
TGTGCCTGGAGTGATTACGGCAATGAGCAGTTCTTC
CAWSDYGNEQFF
>TRBJ1-1|.|.|TRBV19
TGTGCCAGTAGACCCGGGGACCTAAATACCGTGAACACTGAAGCTTTCTTT
CASRPGDLNTVNTEAFF
>TRBJ1-2|.|.|TRBV30
TGTGCCTGGAGTGGATCGGGGGGGGACCACACCTTC
CAWSGSGGDHTF
>TRBJ1-2|.|.|TRBV30
TGTGCCTGGAGTCGGGGTCAAAGTGGCTACACCTTC
CAWSRGQSGYTF
>TRBJ1-4|once|.|TRBV7-9
TGTGCCAGCAGCTTAGGGACCGGGGATGAAAAACTGTTTTTT
CASSLGTGDEKLFF
>TRBJ2-5|once|TRBD2|TRBV7-9
TGTGCCAGCAGCTTAGGCTACTTTAGCGGGATCGGAGAGACCCAGTACTTC
CASSLGYFSGIGETQYF
>TRBJ2-2|.|TRBD1|TRBV7-8
TGTGCCAGCAGCTTGGGACAGGGTGACGGGGAGCTGTTTTTT
CASSLGQGDGELFF
>TRBJ1-5|.|TRBD1|TRBV5-8
TGTGCCAGCAGCCGGGACAGGGCATTCAATCAGCCCCAGCATTTT
CASSRDRAFNQPQHF